One T cell receptor (beta chain) is described in this entry. cDNA serving as the sequencing template came from extracted, reverse transcribed RNA. The repertoire was sequenced with immunoSEQ multiplex PCR; TCRdb's copy has only in-frame clones and lacks some. The sample lists about 150,000 clones, 45% to 60% seen once, with 15% to 20% in the top ten. The sample comes from a study of CD8+ T cells in alopecia areata. Study context: Among treated patients, oral tofacitinib was administered at 5 to 10 mg twice daily.

Germline V CDR1 and CDR2: SQVTM, ANQGSEA. Trimming at V came to 6 bases and at J to 3 bases, leaving 6 bases not matched to a gene. The CDR3 sequence is 14 residues long. The chain has TRBV29-1 and TRBJ2-1; 9 nucleotides line up with TRBD2. This receptor was obtained from a human donor with alopecia areata. Sequences were derived from CD8+ T cells sorted from blood, sampled at week 0. The CDR3 reads CSVGLAGIYNEQFF. The CDR3, as DNA: TGCAGCGTCGGCCTAGCGGGGATCTACAATGAGCAGTTCTTC.